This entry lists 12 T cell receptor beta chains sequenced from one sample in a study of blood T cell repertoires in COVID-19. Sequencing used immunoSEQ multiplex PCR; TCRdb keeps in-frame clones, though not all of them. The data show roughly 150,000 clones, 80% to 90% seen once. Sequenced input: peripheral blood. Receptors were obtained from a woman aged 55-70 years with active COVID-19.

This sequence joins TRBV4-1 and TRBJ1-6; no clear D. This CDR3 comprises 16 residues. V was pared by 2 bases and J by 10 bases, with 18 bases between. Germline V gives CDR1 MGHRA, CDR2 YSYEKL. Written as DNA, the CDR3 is TGCGCCAGCAGCCAAAGCCCCACGTCACCAGGCTCACCCCTCCACTTT. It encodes CASSQSPTSPGSPLHF.

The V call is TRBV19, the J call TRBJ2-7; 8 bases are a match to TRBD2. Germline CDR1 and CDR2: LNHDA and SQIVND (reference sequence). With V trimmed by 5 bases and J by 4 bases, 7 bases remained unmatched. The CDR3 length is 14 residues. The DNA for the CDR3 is TGTGCCAGTAGTGCCGGGACTAGAGGATACGAGCAGTACTTC. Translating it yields CASSAGTRGYEQYF.

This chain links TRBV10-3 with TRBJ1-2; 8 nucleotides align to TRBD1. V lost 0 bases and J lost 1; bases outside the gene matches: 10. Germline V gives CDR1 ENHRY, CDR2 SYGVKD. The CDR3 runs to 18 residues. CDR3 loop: CAISESQGAARFNYGYTF. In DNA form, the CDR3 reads TGTGCCATCAGTGAGTCGCAGGGGGCGGCTAGGTTTAACTATGGCTACACCTTC.

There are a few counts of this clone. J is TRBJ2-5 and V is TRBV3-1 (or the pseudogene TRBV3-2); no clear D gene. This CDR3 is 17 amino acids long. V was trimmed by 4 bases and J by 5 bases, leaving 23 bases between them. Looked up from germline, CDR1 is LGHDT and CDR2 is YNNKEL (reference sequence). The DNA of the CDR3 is TGTGCCAGCAGCCGTGGGCAGTCGGCCGGATTTACGGAGACCCAGTACTTC. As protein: CASSRGQSAGFTETQYF.

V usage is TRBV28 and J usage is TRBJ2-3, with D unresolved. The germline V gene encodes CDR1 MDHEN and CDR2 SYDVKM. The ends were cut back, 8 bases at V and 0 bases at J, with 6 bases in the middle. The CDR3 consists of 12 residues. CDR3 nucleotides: TGTGCCAGCTTTTCTAGCACAGATACGCAGTATTTT. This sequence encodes CASFSSTDTQYF.

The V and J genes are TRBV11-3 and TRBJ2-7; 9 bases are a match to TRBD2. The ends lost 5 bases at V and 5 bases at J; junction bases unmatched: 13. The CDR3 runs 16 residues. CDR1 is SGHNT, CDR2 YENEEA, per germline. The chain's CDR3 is CASSLTGTSSVDEQYF. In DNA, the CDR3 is TGTGCCAGCAGCCTCACCGGGACTAGCAGTGTCGACGAGCAGTACTTC.

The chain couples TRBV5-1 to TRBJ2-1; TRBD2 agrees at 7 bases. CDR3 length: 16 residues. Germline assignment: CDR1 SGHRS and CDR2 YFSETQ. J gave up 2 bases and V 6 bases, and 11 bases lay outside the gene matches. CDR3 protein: CASNRAGVGPYNEQFF. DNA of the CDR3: TGCGCCAGCAATAGGGCGGGAGTTGGGCCCTACAATGAGCAGTTCTTC.

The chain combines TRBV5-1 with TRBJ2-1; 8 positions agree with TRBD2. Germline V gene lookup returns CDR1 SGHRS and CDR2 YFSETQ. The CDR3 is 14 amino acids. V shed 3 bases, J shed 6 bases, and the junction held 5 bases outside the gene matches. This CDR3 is CASSSLTSANEQFF. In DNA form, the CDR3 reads TGCGCCAGCAGCTCTTTGACTAGCGCCAATGAGCAGTTCTTC.

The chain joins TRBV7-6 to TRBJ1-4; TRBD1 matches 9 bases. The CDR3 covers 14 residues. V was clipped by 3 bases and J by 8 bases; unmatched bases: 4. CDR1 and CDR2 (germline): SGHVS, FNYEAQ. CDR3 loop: CASSLDRGEEKLFF. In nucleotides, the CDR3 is TGTGCCAGCAGCTTGGACAGGGGAGAAGAAAAACTGTTTTTT. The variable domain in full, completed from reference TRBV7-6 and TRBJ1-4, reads GAGVSQSPRYKVTKRGQDVALRCDPISGHVSLYWYRQALGQGPEFLTYFNYEAQQDKSGLPNDRFSAERPEGSISTLTIQRTEQRDSAMYRCASSLDRGEEKLFFGSGTQLSVL.

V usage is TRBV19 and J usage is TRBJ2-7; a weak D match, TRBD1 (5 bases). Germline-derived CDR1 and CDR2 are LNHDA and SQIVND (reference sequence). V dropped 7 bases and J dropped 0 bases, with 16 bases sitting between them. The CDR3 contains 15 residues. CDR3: CASKDGASISYEQYF. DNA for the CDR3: TGTGCCAGTAAGGATGGGGCTTCAATCTCCTACGAGCAGTACTTC.

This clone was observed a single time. The CDR3 here is CASSHQGTASPLHF. The DNA for the CDR3 is TGTGCCAGCAGCCACCAGGGGACGGCTTCACCCCTCCACTTT. The rearrangement uses TRBV3-1 (or the pseudogene TRBV3-2) and TRBJ1-6; D perhaps matches TRBD1 (6 bases). CDR1 and CDR2 (germline): LGHDT, YNNKEL (reference sequence). The ends were cut back, 3 bases at V and 9 bases at J, with 12 bases in the middle. The CDR3 length is 14 residues.

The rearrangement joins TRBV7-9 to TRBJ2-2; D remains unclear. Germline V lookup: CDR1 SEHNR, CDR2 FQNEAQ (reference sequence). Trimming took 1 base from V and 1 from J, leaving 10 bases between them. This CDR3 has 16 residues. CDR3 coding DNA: TGTGCCAGCAGCTTAGGTGAGAGGCTGAACACCGGGGAGCTGTTTTTT. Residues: CASSLGERLNTGELFF. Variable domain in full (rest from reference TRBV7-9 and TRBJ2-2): DTGVSQNPRHKITKRGQNVTFRCDPISEHNRLYWYRQTLGQGPEFLTYFQNEAQLEKSRLLSDRFSAERPKGSFSTLEIQRTEQGDSAMYLCASSLGERLNTGELFFGEGSRLTVL.